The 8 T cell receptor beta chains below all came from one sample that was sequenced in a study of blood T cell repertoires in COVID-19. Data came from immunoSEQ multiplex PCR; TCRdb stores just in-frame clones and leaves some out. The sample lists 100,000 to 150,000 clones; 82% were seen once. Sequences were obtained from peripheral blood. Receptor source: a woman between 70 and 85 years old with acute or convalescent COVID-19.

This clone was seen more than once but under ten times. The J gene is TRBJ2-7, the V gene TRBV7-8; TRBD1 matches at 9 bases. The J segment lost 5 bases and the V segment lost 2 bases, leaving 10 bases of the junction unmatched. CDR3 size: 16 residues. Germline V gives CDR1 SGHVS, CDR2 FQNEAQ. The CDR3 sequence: CASSLYTGTGIHEQYV. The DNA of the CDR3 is TGTGCCAGCAGCTTATATACCGGGACAGGGATCCACGAGCAGTACGTC.

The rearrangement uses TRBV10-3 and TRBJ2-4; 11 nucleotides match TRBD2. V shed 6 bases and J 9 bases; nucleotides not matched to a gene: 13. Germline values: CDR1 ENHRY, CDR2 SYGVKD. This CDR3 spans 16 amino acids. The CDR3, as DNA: TGTGCCATCAGCCCCTCTAGCGGGGGGCAGGGTCTCATTCAGTACTTC. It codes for CAISPSSGGQGLIQYF.

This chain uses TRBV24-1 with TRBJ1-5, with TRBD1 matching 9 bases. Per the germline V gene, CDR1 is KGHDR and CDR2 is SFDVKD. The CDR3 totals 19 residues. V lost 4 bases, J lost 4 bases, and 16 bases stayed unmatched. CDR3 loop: CATSELQGARARGNQPQHF. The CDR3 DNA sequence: TGTGCCACCAGTGAATTACAGGGGGCCCGGGCTCGGGGGAATCAGCCCCAGCATTTT.

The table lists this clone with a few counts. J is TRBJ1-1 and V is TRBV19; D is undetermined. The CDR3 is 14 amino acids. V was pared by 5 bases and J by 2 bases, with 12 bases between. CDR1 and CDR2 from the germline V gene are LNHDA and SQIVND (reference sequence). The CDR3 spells CASSPLRGNTEAFF. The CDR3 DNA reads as TGTGCCAGTAGTCCCCTGAGAGGAAACACTGAAGCTTTCTTT.

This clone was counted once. CDR3 sequence: CASSYSSGQWAFF. CDR3 in DNA: TGTGCCAGCAGTTACTCGTCGGGACAGTGGGCTTTCTTT. J is TRBJ1-1 and V is TRBV6-5, with 7 bases identical to TRBD1. Germline trimming cut 0 bases from V and 11 bases from J; bases unmatched to any gene: 6. CDR1 is MNHEY, CDR2 SVGAGI, per germline. This CDR3 is built from 13 residues.

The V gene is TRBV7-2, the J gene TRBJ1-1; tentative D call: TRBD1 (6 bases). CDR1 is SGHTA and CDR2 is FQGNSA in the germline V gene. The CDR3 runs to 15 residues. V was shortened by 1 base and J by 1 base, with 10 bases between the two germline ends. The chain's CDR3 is CASSLGQGWNTEAFF. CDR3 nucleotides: TGTGCCAGCAGCTTAGGGCAGGGGTGGAACACTGAAGCTTTCTTT.

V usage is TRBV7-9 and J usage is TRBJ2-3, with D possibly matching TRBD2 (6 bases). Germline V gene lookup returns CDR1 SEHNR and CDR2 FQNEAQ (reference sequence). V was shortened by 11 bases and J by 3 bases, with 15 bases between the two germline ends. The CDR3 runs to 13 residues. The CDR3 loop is CAGGQGNTDTQYF. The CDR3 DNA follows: TGTGCCGGAGGGCAGGGCAATACAGATACGCAGTATTTT.

DNA of the CDR3: TGCAGCGCTGGGGGAGGATCCGAGCAGTACTTC. It translates to CSAGGGSEQYF. The rearrangement joins TRBV29-1 to TRBJ2-7; tentative D call: TRBD2 (6 bases). Germline loops: CDR1 SQVTM, CDR2 ANQGSEA. V lost 7 bases, J lost 6 bases, and 13 bases lay in between. The CDR3 is 11 amino acids.